This T cell receptor (beta chain) derives from a study of blood T cells in healthy people across ages. Per sample, no less than 5 micrograms of total RNA were extracted. V was clipped by 6 bases and J by 2 bases, with 11 bases between them. The germline CDR1 and CDR2 sequences are SQVTM and ANQGSEA. This CDR3 is 14 amino acids long. Study findings and constraints: There were more naive CD4+ cells and higher diversity in long-lived donors than in aged donors. Unknown donor CMV status possibly confounded expanded clonotype changes.

This clonotype turned up a few times. Antigen unknown. Through a sample-barcoded 5' primer and a J-beta primer mix, a second PCR was run for about 7 to 12 cycles. Paired-end reads containing CDR3 totaled no fewer than 3 million for each sample. One entry per CDR3 protein results from TCRdb running MiXCR on the 5' RACE reads. This sample carries a few hundred thousand distinct CDR3 sequences, around 30% of them seen once, and the ten largest clones take 25% to 35%. What was sequenced was blood. V is TRBV29-1 and J is TRBJ2-6; no definite D call. This sequence was found in a woman in her 70s in good health. The CDR3 sequence is CSVKEVTGANVLTF. The CDR3 coding sequence is TGCAGCGTGAAGGAAGTTACTGGGGCCAACGTCCTGACTTTC.